Following are 20 T cell receptor beta chains from one sample sequenced in a study of CXCR3-negative and CXCR3-positive naive CD8 T cells. Carrying UMI labels, the TRB cDNA libraries were prepared through 5' RACE. TCRdb reprocessed the 5' RACE reads; each CDR3 protein has one entry and no DNA is given. Its table records over 100,000 distinct CDR3 sequences. The specimen was naive CXCR3- CD8+ T cells from blood. Subset: CD45RO-CCR7+CD27+CD95- naive CD8+ T cells lacking CXCR3 (TNR3-). The receptors were gathered from a human donor in good health. Some clones in this sample may be carry-over from other donors' samples.

The CDR3 loop is CASSVVRGAEQFF. The V call is TRBV9, the J call TRBJ2-1; TCRdb calls TRBD1, which cannot be checked without DNA. Germline V lookup: CDR1 SGDLS, CDR2 YYNGEE. This CDR3 is 13 amino acids long. Full variable domain (rest looked up from reference TRBV9 and TRBJ2-1): DSGVTQTPKHLITATGQRVTLRCSPRSGDLSVYWYQQSLDQGLQFLIQYYNGEERAKGNILERFSAQQFPDLHSELNLSSLELGDSALYFCASSVVRGAEQFFGPGTRLTVL.

The V call is TRBV29-1, the J call TRBJ2-1; TCRdb lists TRBD2, though no DNA is available to test this call. Germline CDR1 SQVTM, CDR2 ANQGSEA. CDR3 length: 19 residues. The CDR3 is CSVVVGLAGLIVSYSEQFF.

V and J are TRBV28 and TRBJ2-3; as DNA is missing, the TRBD2 call by TCRdb cannot be tested. The germline V gene has CDR1 MDHEN and CDR2 SYDVKM. The CDR3 is 16 amino acids. The CDR3 loop reads CASSQEGGGPRDTQYF.

V and J are TRBV7-8 and TRBJ2-3; checking the TCRdb D call of TRBD2 is not possible without DNA. This CDR3 spans 17 amino acids. CDR1 is SGHVS and CDR2 is FQNEAQ in the germline V gene. The CDR3 loop reads CASSWVAGETSTDTQYF.

The rearrangement uses TRBV19 and TRBJ1-4. The CDR3 extends over 13 amino acids. Germline CDR1 is LNHDA and CDR2 is SQIVND (reference sequence). The CDR3 sequence: CASSNSEDEKLFF.

The rearrangement joins TRBV5-1 to TRBJ2-7; lacking DNA, the TRBD2 call made by TCRdb goes unchecked. This CDR3 is built from 16 residues. Germline CDR1 reads SGHRS; CDR2 reads YFSETQ. The CDR3 is CASSSGTSGPSYEQYF.

The gene calls are TRBV7-7 and TRBJ2-1; no DNA is available, so the TRBD1 call from TCRdb remains unchecked. The CDR3 is 16 amino acids. Germline V gives CDR1 SSHAT, CDR2 FNYEAQ (reference sequence). CDR3 residues: CASSVDPGGDYNEQFF.

This chain links TRBV6-2 or TRBV6-3 with TRBJ1-1. The CDR3 is made up of 17 amino acids. From germline, CDR1 is MNHEY and CDR2 SVGEGT. CDR3 sequence: CASSYSRLKGQDTEAFF.

The J gene is TRBJ1-3, the V gene TRBV15. The length of the CDR3 is 14 residues. Looked up from germline, CDR1 is LNHNV and CDR2 is YYDKDF (reference sequence). CDR3 amino acids: CATSREESGNTIYF.

The rearrangement links TRBV29-1 to TRBJ2-7; TCRdb reports TRBD1, a call that lacks DNA to check it against. Looked up from germline, CDR1 is SQVTM and CDR2 is ANQGSEA. This CDR3 is 14 amino acids long. The CDR3 region is CSVENGQGAGEQYF.

V and J are TRBV29-1 and TRBJ2-7. Looked up from germline, CDR1 is SQVTM and CDR2 is ANQGSEA. The CDR3 covers 15 residues. CDR3 sequence: CSVEPHVPGMYEQYF.

The rearrangement links TRBV12-3 or TRBV12-4 to TRBJ2-5; TCRdb returns TRBD2, unconfirmable since there is no DNA. This CDR3 contains 15 residues. CDR3 region: CASSWTSGRWETQYF.

The chain recombines TRBV29-1 with TRBJ1-1; without DNA, the TCRdb call of TRBD1 cannot be checked. The germline V gene has CDR1 SQVTM and CDR2 ANQGSEA. The length of the CDR3 is 13 residues. The CDR3 loop reads CSVRTVSNTEAFF.

The chain has TRBV4-1 and TRBJ2-5; absent DNA, TCRdb's TRBD1 call cannot be checked. The length of the CDR3 is 14 residues. The V gene's germline CDR1 is MGHRA and CDR2 YSYEKL. The CDR3 spells CASSPTGGKKTQYF.

This chain joins TRBV2 and TRBJ2-3; TCRdb's assignment of TRBD2 cannot be checked, as there is no DNA. The CDR3 sequence is 14 residues long. Per germline, CDR1 SNHLY and CDR2 FYNNEI. CDR3 in amino acids: CASGLAGTTDTQYF. Full variable domain (outside the CDR3, taken from reference TRBV2 and TRBJ2-3): EPEVTQTPSHQVTQMGQEVILRCVPISNHLYFYWYRQILGQKVEFLVSFYNNEISEKSEIFDDQFSVERPDGSNFTLKIRSTKLEDSAMYFCASGLAGTTDTQYFGPGTRLTVL.

The chain combines TRBV6-5 with TRBJ1-1. The CDR3 runs 12 residues. The germline V gene encodes CDR1 MNHEY and CDR2 SVGAGI. The CDR3 loop reads CASSSPGGVAFF.

J is TRBJ2-3 and V is TRBV7-2; TCRdb's D call of TRBD2 is untestable without DNA. The length of the CDR3 is 15 residues. Germline V gene lookup returns CDR1 SGHTA and CDR2 FQGNSA. The CDR3 loop reads CASSGGGMALDTQYF.

This rearrangement joins TRBV19 to TRBJ2-1. CDR3 length: 13 residues. Germline lookup yields CDR1 LNHDA and CDR2 SQIVND (reference sequence). The CDR3 reads CASSTDVYNEQFF.

The V gene is TRBV19, the J gene TRBJ2-1; TCRdb's assignment of TRBD1 cannot be checked, as there is no DNA. The CDR3 length is 14 residues. Germline CDR1 is LNHDA and CDR2 is SQIVND (reference sequence). CDR3 sequence reads: CASSSMDRVNEQFF.

The chain carries TRBV12-3 or TRBV12-4 and TRBJ2-5. This CDR3 has 17 residues. CDR3 amino acids: CASSFFLNTKDQETQYF.